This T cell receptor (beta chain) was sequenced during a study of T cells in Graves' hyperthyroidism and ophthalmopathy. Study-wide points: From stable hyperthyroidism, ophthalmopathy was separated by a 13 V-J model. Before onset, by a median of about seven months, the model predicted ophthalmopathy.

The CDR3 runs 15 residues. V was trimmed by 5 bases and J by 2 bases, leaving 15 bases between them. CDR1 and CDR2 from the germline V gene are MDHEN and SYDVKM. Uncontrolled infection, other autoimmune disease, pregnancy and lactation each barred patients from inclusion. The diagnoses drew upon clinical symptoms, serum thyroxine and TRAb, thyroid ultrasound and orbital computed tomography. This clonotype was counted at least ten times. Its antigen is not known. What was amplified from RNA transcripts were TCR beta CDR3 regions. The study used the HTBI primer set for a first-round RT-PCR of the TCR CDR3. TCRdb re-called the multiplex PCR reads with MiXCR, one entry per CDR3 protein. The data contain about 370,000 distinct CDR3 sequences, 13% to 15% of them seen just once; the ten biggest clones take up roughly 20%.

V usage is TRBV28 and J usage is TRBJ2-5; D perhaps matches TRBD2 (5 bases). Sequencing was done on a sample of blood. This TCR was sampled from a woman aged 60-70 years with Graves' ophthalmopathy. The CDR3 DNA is TGTGCCAGCAGTACCCGAATCAGGACTCAAGAGACCCAGTACTTC. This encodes CASSTRIRTQETQYF. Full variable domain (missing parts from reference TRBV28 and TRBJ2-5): DVKVTQSSRYLVKRTGEKVFLECVQDMDHENMFWYRQDPGLGLRLIYFSYDVKMKEKGDIPEGYSVSREKKERFSLILESASTNQTSMYLCASSTRIRTQETQYFGPGTRLLVL.